Included here is one T cell receptor (beta chain) sequence, with context. The antigen this receptor binds is unknown. Base qualities were left out, and no much larger clone turns up one base away. Naive CD8 T cell libraries were made from about 20,000 to 1,000,000 sorted cells using 10%, 30% or 50% of purified RNA. On a BD FACSAria II, naive CD8 T cells were FACS-sorted as CD8+CD4-CCR7+CD45RA+ and collected into RLT Plus buffer. Roughly nine TCR copies' worth of Jurkat RNA were spiked into 20,000-1,000,000 naive CD8 T cell samples to test detection sensitivity. Enrichment of CD8 T cells was performed with RosetteSep CD8+ T Cell Enrichment Cocktail and Ficoll-Paque, after which ACK red cell lysis was carried out. This entry is derived from a study of molecular identifiers for immune sequencing clone quantification (dated by TCRdb to between 2018 and 2020). Concerning the study at large: For a replicate experiment, RNA from roughly 20,000 or 100,000 naive CD8 T cells was divided into five aliquots, and four of the five aliquots were sequenced. This methods study used CD8 T cells to benchmark TCR RNA copy counting and molecular-identifier clustering-based TCR repertoire sequencing (MIDCIRS). The paper's findings and limits, for the study overall: Spiked-in Jurkat TCR RNA (around nine copies' worth), which is not part of the donor repertoire, was contained in the naive libraries. When barcode sub-clustering was not used, chimeric consensus sequences inflated TCR diversity, with chimeras reaching as high as 47%. Spiked-in Jurkat TCR RNA equal to a single cell's worth was reported to be detectable even within 1,100,000 naive CD8 T cells. Highly expanded clone sizes could be underestimated because identical TCR molecules may share a barcode. Modeling indicated approximately 3.1 TCR RNA copies recovered per cell, compared with 9.5 to 10 by digital PCR, which implies a capture efficiency of around 30%. In CMV-specific effector cells, clones with more than 20 RNA copies accounted for over 99% of molecules, whereas in naive cells such clones accounted for under 1%.

Library generation was performed with PCR. The data were produced on an Illumina HiSeq 4000. Bulk TCR libraries were generated as previously described, with the TCR primers listed in Table S5 used. Total RNA was purified with the Qiagen AllPrep DNA/RNA kit. Before analysis, reads from multiple sequencing runs of the same library were pooled. The source study handled its data this way. Reads were retained only if their TCR constant sequence matched exactly, and those retained reads were trimmed to 150 nt and grouped according to their 12-nt molecular barcodes. Reads within each barcode group were sub-clustered using a 15% Levenshtein threshold, and quality-weighted consensus sequences were constructed for each RNA molecule. Non-functional sequences were removed, as were lower-count sequences one edit away from another. Barcode sub-clusters with fewer than 20% of the maximum read count were removed, based on fitting two negative binomial distributions. The raw public reads went through TCRdb reprocessing: fastp at Q25, MiXCR clone calling, in-frame beta chains kept. All rows with the same CDR3 protein become a single entry with the most common DNA and genes. TCRdb's processing, not the authors' own work, is the source of the V and J calls. Here the sample has 550,000 to 750,000 distinct CDR3 sequences; about 20% occur a single time. The biggest ten clones account for roughly 0.9% of the sample.

CDR1 and CDR2 are drawn from the germline V gene: SGHVS, FNYEAQ. There are 15 amino acids in the CDR3, from cysteine to phenylalanine inclusive. Only the CDR3 DNA stays, 45 bases, in frame from base 1. V drops 5 bases and J drops 0 bases, leaving 13 bases in between. The specimen was naive CD8+ T cells from blood, with Jurkat cell RNA spiked in. The cell subset or site label, as the study defines it: FACS-sorted CD8+CD4-CCR7+CD45RA+ naive T cells. The V gene is TRBV7-6 and the J gene is TRBJ2-5; the D gene is possibly TRBD1, with 5 bases matching. This receptor was obtained from a human donor in good health. Some libraries in this study had Jurkat cell RNA spiked in. In nucleotides, the sequence is TGTGCCAGCAGCCCGTCCGACAGATACCAAGAGACCCAGTACTTC. The resulting protein is CASSPSDRYQETQYF.